This TCR beta chain was sequenced during a study of T and B cells in COVID-19 patients (dated by TCRdb to about 2020). For the wider study: In this study, adaptive immunity was profiled in COVID-19 patients who either had active infection or had recovered, using TRB and IGH repertoire sequencing of peripheral blood. A recovered cohort was made up of about 19 patients contributing 20 samples, mostly after mild to moderate COVID-19 managed as outpatients. A median age of approximately 35 years was recorded in the recovered cohort versus roughly 72 years in the active-infection cohort. Critical illness requiring mechanical ventilation or ECMO was present in about 55% of the roughly 20 patients in the active-infection cohort. Of the approximately 22 patients in the active-infection cohort, 15 to 19 had comorbidities associated with unfavorable COVID-19 outcome. Over 8 million TCR sequences were analysed from a TCR and BCR sequence repository that comprised over 35 patients and 69 time points. Two patients belonged to both the recovered and active cohorts because samples were available from active disease and after recovery. For the repertoire analyses, the comparison was an age-matched reference group of a few dozen healthy donors who were negative for COVID-19 antibodies. As many as 9 follow-up blood samples were collected from each patient, and in some individuals these samples spanned different disease stages. Findings and caveats that apply to the study as a whole: During active COVID-19 the TRB repertoires were highly clonal, but at recovery diversity and richness rose above the levels seen in healthy donors. The recovered cohort had 2,300 or so exclusive TCR clusters, including about 34 low-pGen clusters. Specific T cell subsets (CD4+/Treg/CD8+) and sorted SARS-CoV-2-responsive or tetramer+ T cells had not yet been sequenced, and these experiments were ongoing. Strongly skewed TRBV/TRBJ gene usage was reported in patients with COVID-19. Prospective validation of the reported TCR clusters was stated to be required before clinical use. Blood samples from mildly ill patients during symptoms and early samples from severe cases were scarce. The cohort was judged too small for assessing how HLA contributes to COVID-19 susceptibility or severity.

The reads were generated on an Illumina MiSeq. TRB rearrangements were amplified by multiplex PCR with BIOMED2 TRB-A/B primer pools. Illumina-compatible adapters and 7-nucleotide sample barcodes were attached to the amplicons in two consecutive PCRs. Phusion HS II polymerase was used for all library PCRs. Amplicons were purified from gel with the NucleoSpin Gel and PCR Clean-up kit, quantified on Qubit, and pooled at 3 to 5 nM. The quality of the amplicon pool was checked on an Agilent 2100 Bioanalyzer prior to Illumina next-generation sequencing. The source study handled its data this way. MiXCR 3.0.8 with the default MiXCR reference library was used to annotate TRB rearrangements. Non-productive reads and sequences with fewer than 2 reads were removed, and each unique CDR3 nucleotide sequence was counted as one clone. Clonality, diversity, richness and V-J gene usage were computed in R 3.5.1. GLIPH2 was used for TCR clustering by CDR3 similarity, and generation probabilities were calculated by OLGA. Only GLIPH2 clusters containing at least four unique TCR clonotypes present in at least three individuals were kept. Starting from the raw public reads, TCRdb applied fastp trimming at Q25, assembled clones with MiXCR and retained in-frame beta chains. Rows merge per CDR3 protein into single entries with the most common DNA and genes. The V and J calls, along with clone size, are taken from TCRdb and not from the paper's own processing. The sample has around 10,000 distinct CDR3 sequences on record, under 30% of them singletons. Of the sample, roughly a quarter is held by the ten largest clones.

TRB repertoires were amplified from roughly 230-500 ng of genomic DNA extracted from blood. Regarding this clonotype: Its antigen specificity is not known. Base qualities were left out, and no much larger clone turns up one base away.

In the germline V gene, CDR1 corresponds to MNHEY and CDR2 to SVGEGT. V loses 4 bases, J loses 4 bases, and the germline ends lie 11 bases apart. CDR3 length: 14 amino acids, cysteine to phenylalanine. Just the 42-base CDR3 DNA is kept, in frame starting at base 1. The chain joins TRBV6-2 or TRBV6-3 to TRBJ2-1, with a tentative D gene TRBD1 over 6 matching bases. The sequenced sample consisted of blood. The TCR comes from a human donor who had recovered from COVID-19. The CDR3 sequence is CASSFKGEYNEQFF. The sequence in DNA is TGTGCCAGCAGTTTTAAGGGGGAATACAATGAGCAGTTCTTC.